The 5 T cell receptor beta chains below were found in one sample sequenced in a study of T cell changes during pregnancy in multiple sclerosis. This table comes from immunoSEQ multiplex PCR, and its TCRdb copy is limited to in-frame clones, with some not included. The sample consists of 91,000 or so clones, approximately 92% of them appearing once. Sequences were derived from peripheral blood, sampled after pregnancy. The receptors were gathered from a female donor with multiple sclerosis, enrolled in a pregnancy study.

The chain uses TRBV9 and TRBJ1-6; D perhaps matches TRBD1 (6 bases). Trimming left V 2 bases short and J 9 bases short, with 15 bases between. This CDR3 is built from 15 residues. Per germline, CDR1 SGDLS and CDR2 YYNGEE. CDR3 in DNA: TGTGCCAGCAGCGTTACCCAGGGGAATGGTTCACCCCTCCACTTT. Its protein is CASSVTQGNGSPLHF.

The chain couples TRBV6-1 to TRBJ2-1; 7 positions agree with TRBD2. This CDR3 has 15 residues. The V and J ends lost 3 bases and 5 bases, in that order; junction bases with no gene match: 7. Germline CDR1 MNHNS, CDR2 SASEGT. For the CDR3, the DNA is TGTGCCAGCAGTGAGTGGGTGGGAGGGAACAATGAGCAGTTCTTC. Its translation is CASSEWVGGNNEQFF.

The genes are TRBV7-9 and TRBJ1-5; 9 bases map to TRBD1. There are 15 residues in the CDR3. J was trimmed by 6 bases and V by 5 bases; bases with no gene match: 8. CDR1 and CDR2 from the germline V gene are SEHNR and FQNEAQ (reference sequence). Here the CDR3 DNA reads TGTGCCAGCAGCGCGCCGGGACAGGGAACTCAGCCCCAGCATTTT. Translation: CASSAPGQGTQPQHF.

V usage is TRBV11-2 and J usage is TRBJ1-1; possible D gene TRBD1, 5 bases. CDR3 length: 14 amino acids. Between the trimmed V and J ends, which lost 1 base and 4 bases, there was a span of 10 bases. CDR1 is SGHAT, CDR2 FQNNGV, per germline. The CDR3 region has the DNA TGTGCCAGCAGCTTAGTCAGGGTAAGCACTGAAGCTTTCTTT. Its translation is CASSLVRVSTEAFF. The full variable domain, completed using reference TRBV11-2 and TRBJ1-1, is EAGVAQSPRYKIIEKRQSVAFWCNPISGHATLYWYQQILGQGPKLLIQFQNNGVVDDSQLPKDRFSAERLKGVDSTLKIQPAKLEDSAVYLCASSLVRVSTEAFFGQGTRLTVV.

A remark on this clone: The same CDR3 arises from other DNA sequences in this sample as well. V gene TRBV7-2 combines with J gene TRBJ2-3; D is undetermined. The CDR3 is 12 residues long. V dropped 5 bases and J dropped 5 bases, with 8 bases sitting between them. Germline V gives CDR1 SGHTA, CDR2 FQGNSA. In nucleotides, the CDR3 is TGTGCCAGCAGCCCCTCAGGAGATACGCAGTATTTT. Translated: CASSPSGDTQYF. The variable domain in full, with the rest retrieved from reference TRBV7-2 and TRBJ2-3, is GAGVSQSPSNKVTEKGKDVELRCDPISGHTALYWYRQSLGQGLEFLIYFQGNSAPDKSGLPSDRFSAERTGGSVSTLTIQRTQQEDSAVYLCASSPSGDTQYFGPGTRLTVL.